This T cell receptor (beta chain) was recovered during a study of control samples from healthy donors and cancer patients. Clones were read by immunoSEQ multiplex PCR, and TCRdb kept only the in-frame ones, dropping some. In the table there are 350,000 to 450,000 clones, 75% to 95% of which are singletons. V dropped 4 bases and J dropped 2 bases, with 21 bases sitting between them. The CDR3 covers 17 residues. Per the germline V gene, CDR1 is SGHRS and CDR2 is YFSETQ. The chain recombines TRBV5-1 with TRBJ2-5; no clear D gene. The clonotype originates from a man aged 40-49 years with head and neck cancer. Input material: PBMCs. In nucleotides, the CDR3 is TGCGCCAGCAGCCCCCTCTTTAGTGTAGGCACGCAAGAGACCCAGTACTTC. Translated: CASSPLFSVGTQETQYF.